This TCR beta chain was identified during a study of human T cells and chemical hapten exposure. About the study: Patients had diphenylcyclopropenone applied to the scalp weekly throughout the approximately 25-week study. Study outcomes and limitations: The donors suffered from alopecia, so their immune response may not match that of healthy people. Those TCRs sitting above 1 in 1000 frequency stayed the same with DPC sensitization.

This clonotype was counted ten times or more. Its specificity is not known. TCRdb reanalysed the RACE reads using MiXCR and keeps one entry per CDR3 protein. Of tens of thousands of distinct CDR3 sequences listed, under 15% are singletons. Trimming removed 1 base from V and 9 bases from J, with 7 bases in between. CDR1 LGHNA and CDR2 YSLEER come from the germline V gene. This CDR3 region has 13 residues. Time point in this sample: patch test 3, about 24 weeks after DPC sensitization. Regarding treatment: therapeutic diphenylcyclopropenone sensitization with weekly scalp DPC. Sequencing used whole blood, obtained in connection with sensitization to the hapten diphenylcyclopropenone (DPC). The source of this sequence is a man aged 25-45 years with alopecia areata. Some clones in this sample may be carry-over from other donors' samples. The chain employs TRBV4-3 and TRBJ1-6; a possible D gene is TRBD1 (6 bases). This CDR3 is CASSQGRGSPLHF. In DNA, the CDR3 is TGCGCCAGCAGCCAAGGCAGGGGTTCACCCCTCCACTTT.